The sequence of this TCR beta chain was determined in a study of T cell responses to AZD1222 COVID-19 vaccine. Study-wide findings and caveats: White British people made up most donors, females outnumbered males, and clonal diversity was possibly underestimated.

Germline V gene data show CDR1 as SGHRS and CDR2 as YFSETQ. The V end was cut by 4 bases, the J end by 8 bases, with 18 bases between. The length of the CDR3 is 14 residues. This clone was observed a single time. Its cognate antigen is unknown. TCRdb's table, derived via immunoSEQ multiplex PCR, lists solely in-frame clones and lacks some. The table has about 180,000 clones, roughly 92% seen once. The sample consisted of peripheral blood, taken on day 0 of AZD1222 vaccination. The chain uses TRBV5-1 and TRBJ2-5; a weak D match, TRBD2 (6 bases). This receptor was obtained from an adult in good health. CDR3 sequence (DNA): TGCGCCAGCAGCCCGGGTGGACTAATAGGAACCCAGTACTTC. Amino acids: CASSPGGLIGTQYF.